This T cell receptor beta chain was documented in a study of molecular identifiers for immune sequencing clone quantification (dated by TCRdb to the late 2010s). In the study overall: For a replicate experiment, the RNA from either approximately 20,000 or 100,000 naive CD8 T cells was divided into five aliquots, and four of those aliquots went on to sequencing. This methods study used CD8 T cells to benchmark TCR RNA copy counting and molecular-identifier clustering-based TCR repertoire sequencing (MIDCIRS).

As regards this clonotype: It lacks a known antigen. Qualities for individual bases were not recorded, and no much larger clone is one base off.

Paper-wide results and their limitations: Spiked-in Jurkat TCR RNA (approximately 9 copies' worth), which is not part of the donor repertoire, was contained in the naive libraries. The sizes of highly expanded clones could end up underestimated when identical TCR molecules share a barcode. Modeling gave about 3.3 recovered TCR RNA copies per cell versus around 10 by digital PCR, implying approximately 30% capture efficiency. When barcode sub-clustering was omitted, TCR diversity was inflated by chimeric consensus sequences, with chimeras reaching as high as 47%. Spiked-in Jurkat TCR RNA equivalent to a single cell was reported to be detectable even among over 800,000 naive CD8 T cells. In CMV-specific effector cells, over 98% of molecules were held by clones above 20 RNA copies, whereas under 1% of molecules were held by such clones in naive cells.

The germline V gene yields SGDLS for CDR1 and YYNGEE for CDR2. From the cysteine through the phenylalanine, the CDR3 covers 15 amino acids. Only the CDR3 DNA is retained, 45 bases long and in frame from the first base. The junction shows trimming of 5 bases on V and 3 bases on J, plus 12 bases between the germline ends. Receptors were amplified or captured by PCR. TCRdb records NextSeq 500 as the sequencer. Bulk TCR libraries were prepared as previously described, using TCR primers listed in Table S5. The Qiagen AllPrep DNA/RNA kit was used to purify total RNA. Reads from multiple sequencing runs of the same library were pooled before analysis. Turning to the authors' computational methods: Only reads with exact TCR constant sequence were kept, trimmed to 150 nt, and grouped by their 12-nt molecular barcodes. Reads in each barcode group were sub-clustered using a 15% Levenshtein threshold, and a quality-weighted consensus sequence was built for each RNA molecule. Non-functional sequences were discarded, and so were lower-count sequences lying one edit away from another sequence. On the basis of fitting two negative binomial distributions, barcode sub-clusters with fewer than 20% of the maximum read count were discarded. TCRdb reworked the public reads: Q25 trimming with fastp, MiXCR clone assembly, productive beta chains retained. Each entry is one CDR3 protein sequence, shown with its most common DNA and genes. For this entry, the V and J calls and clone size follow TCRdb and not the study's own pipeline. The sample table shows a few hundred thousand distinct CDR3 sequences, and around 23% are seen once. The ten largest clonotypes hold 0.7% to 0.9% of the sample.

Libraries of naive CD8 T cells were built from anywhere between about 20,000 and 1,000,000 sorted cells, with 10%, 30% or 50% of the purified RNA used. On a BD FACSAria II, naive CD8 T cells were FACS-sorted as CD8+CD4-CCR7+CD45RA+ and collected into RLT Plus buffer. To test detection sensitivity, Jurkat RNA equal to approximately 10 TCR copies was added to samples of roughly 18,000-1,100,000 naive CD8 T cells. CD8 T cells were enriched with RosetteSep CD8+ T Cell Enrichment Cocktail and Ficoll-Paque, followed by ACK red cell lysis. This sequence uses TRBV9 and TRBJ1-6; TRBD1 could be the D gene, as 5 bases match. What was sequenced was naive CD8+ T cells from blood, with Jurkat cell RNA spiked in. In light of the paper, this sample's cell subset or site label describes: FACS-sorted CD8+CD4-CCR7+CD45RA+ naive T cells. This receptor was obtained from a human donor in good health. Some libraries in this study had Jurkat cell RNA spiked in. Read as DNA, the sequence is TGTGCCAGCAGAAGTGACAGCTACTATAATTCACCCCTCCACTTT. This is translated as CASRSDSYYNSPLHF.